The text below deals with one T cell receptor beta chain. Its antigen is as yet unknown. The sample comes from a study of cytomegalovirus exposure and HLA in healthy donors. Study-wide results and caveats: The likely origin of a cluster of highly shared sequence variants was a sequencing artifact. Across all donors, roughly uniform sequencing depth was an assumption of the presence/absence analyses.

The V and J ends lost 4 bases and 0 bases respectively, with 7 bases between them. This CDR3 region has 14 residues. Germline V gene sequence: CDR1 MGHRA, CDR2 YSYEKL. The PCR had 60 Vbeta and 13 Jbeta primers. Assay used: immunoSEQ multiplex PCR; TCRdb lists only in-frame clones, some missing. This sample contains 150,000 to 200,000 clones. The genes are TRBV4-1 and TRBJ2-4; a possible D gene is TRBD1 (5 bases). This TCR was recovered from a man aged 25-40 years in good health and CMV-seronegative. Source material: PBMCs. Here the CDR3 reads CASSLQGAKNIQYF. The CDR3 DNA sequence: TGCGCCAGCAGCCTCCAGGGAGCCAAAAACATTCAGTACTTC.